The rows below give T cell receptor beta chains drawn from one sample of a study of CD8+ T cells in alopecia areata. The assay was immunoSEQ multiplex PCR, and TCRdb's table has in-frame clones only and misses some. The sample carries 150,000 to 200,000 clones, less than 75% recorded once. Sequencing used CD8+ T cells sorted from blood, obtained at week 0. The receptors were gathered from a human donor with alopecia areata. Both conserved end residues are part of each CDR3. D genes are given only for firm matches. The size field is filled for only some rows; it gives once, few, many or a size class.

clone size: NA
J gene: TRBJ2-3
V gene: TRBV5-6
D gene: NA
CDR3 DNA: TGTGCCAGCAGCATAAGCACAGATACGCAGTATTTT
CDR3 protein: CASSISTDTQYF

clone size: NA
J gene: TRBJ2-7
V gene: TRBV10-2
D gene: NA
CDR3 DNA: TGCGCCAGCGATGCAGGGGGGTACGAGCAGTACTTC
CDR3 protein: CASDAGGYEQYF

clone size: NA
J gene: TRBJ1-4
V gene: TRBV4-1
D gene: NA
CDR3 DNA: TGCGCCAGCAGCGCCCTGACCGCGGATCGCGAAAAACTGTTTTTT
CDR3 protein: CASSALTADREKLFF

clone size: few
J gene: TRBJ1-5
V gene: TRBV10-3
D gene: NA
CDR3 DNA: TGTGCCATCAGTGAGTCGGTGGGGCCCCAGCATTTT
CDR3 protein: CAISESVGPQHF

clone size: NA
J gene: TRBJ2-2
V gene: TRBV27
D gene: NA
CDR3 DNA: TGTGCCAGCAGTTTCGTTATCGCCGGGGAGCTGTTTTTT
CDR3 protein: CASSFVIAGELFF

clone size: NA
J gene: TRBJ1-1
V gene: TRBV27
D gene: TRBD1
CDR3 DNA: TGTGCCTCACAGGGACAGCTAAACACTGAAGCTTTCTTT
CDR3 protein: CASQGQLNTEAFF

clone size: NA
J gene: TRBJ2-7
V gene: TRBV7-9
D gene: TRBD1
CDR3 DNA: TGTGCCACCGATGGGGCAGACAGGGCGGGCTACGAGCAGTACTTC
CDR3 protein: CATDGADRAGYEQYF

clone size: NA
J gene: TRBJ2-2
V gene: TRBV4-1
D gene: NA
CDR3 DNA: TGCGCCAGCAGCCAGTACCAACCACATGGGGCCGGGGAGCTGTTTTTT
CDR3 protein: CASSQYQPHGAGELFF

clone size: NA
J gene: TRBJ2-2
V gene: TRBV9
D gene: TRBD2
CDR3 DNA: TGTGCCAGCAGCCCCCGGACTAGCGGCAACACCGGGGAGCTGTTTTTT
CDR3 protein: CASSPRTSGNTGELFF

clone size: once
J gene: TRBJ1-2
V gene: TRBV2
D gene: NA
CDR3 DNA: TGTGCCAGCGTCGGTCAGGGGCGCTACACCTTC
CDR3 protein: CASVGQGRYTF

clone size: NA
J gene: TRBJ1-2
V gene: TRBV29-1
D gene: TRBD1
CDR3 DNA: TGCAGCGTTGAAGGCAAGCGGGACAGAGCTAACTATGGCTACACCTTC
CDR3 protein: CSVEGKRDRANYGYTF

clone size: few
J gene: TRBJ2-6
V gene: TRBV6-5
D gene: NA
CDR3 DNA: TGTGCCAGCAGTTATCAGGAGGGTTCTGGGGCCAACGTCCTGACTTTC
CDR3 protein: CASSYQEGSGANVLTF

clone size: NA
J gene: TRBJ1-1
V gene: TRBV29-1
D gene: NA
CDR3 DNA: TGCAGCGTTGAATGGGTCTGGGGGGCTTTCTTT
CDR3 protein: CSVEWVWGAFF

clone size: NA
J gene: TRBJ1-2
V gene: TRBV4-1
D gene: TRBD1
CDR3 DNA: TGCGCCAGCAGCCAAGGGACAGGAGCTAACTATGGCTACACCTTC
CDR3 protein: CASSQGTGANYGYTF

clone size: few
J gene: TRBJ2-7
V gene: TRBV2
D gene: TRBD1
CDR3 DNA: TGTGCCAGCAGTGAGCCCGCGGAAGGGGGCCGGCACCAATACTCCTACGAGCAGTACTTC
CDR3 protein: CASSEPAEGGRHQYSYEQYF

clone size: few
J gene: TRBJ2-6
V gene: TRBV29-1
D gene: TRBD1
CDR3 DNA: TGCAGCGTTGAAGATCGGACAGGGTCCGGGGCCAACGTCCTGACTTTC
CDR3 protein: CSVEDRTGSGANVLTF

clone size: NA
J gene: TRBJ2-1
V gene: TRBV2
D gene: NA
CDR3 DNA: TGTGCCACCCCGGGGGAAATCTACAATGAGCAGTTCTTC
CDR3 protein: CATPGEIYNEQFF

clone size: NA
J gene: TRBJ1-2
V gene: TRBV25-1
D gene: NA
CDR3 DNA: TGTGCCAGCAGTTCCCAGGGTTATGGCTACACCTTC
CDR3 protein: CASSSQGYGYTF

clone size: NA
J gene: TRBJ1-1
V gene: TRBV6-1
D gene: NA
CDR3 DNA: TGTGCCAGCCCTGGGCGGGCTGAAGCTTTCTTT
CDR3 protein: CASPGRAEAFF

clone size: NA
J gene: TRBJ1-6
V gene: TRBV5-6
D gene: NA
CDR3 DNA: TGTGCCAGCAGCTTGGACAATTCACCCCTCCACTTT
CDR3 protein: CASSLDNSPLHF

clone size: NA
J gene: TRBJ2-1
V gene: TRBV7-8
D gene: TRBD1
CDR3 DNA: TGTGCCAGCAGCCCCGTCGGCGGGACAGGGGGTAGTGCTGAGCAGTTCTTC
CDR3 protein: CASSPVGGTGGSAEQFF

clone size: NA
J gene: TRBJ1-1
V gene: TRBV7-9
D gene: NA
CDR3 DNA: TGTGCCAGCAGCTATTCCGACACTGAAGCTTTCTTT
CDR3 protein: CASSYSDTEAFF

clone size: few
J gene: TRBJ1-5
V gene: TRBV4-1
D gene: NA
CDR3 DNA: TGCGCCAGCAGCCGAGACGGGAACAATCAGCCCCAGCATTTT
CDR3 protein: CASSRDGNNQPQHF

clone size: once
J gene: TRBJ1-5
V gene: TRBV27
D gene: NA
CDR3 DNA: TGTGCCAGCAGTTCCCAAGAAGGGGGCAATCAGCCCCAGCATTTT
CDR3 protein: CASSSQEGGNQPQHF

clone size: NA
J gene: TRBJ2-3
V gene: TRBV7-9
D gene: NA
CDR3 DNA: TGTGCCAGCAGCTTAGCGGGGGCCACAGATACGCAGTATTTT
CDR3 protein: CASSLAGATDTQYF

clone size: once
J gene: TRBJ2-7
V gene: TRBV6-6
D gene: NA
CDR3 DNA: TGTGCCAGCGGGAAAACCTACGAGCAGTACTTC
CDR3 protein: CASGKTYEQYF

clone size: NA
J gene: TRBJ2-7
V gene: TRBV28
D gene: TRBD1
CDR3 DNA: TGTGCCAGCAGTTCCTCAGGGGGCGCCATAGAAGAGCAGTACTTC
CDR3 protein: CASSSSGGAIEEQYF

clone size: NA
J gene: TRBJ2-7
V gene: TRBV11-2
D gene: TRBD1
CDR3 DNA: TGTGCCAGCAGCTTAGTTGCGACAGGGGTCCACGAGCAGTACTTC
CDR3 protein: CASSLVATGVHEQYF

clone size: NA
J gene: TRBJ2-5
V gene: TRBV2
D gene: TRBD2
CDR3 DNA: TGTGCCAAAAGACTCGGGGGGGCAGGTATCCCAGAGACCCAGTACTTC
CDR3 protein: CAKRLGGAGIPETQYF

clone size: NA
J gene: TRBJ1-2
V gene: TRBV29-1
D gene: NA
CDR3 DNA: TGCAGCGTTGAAGGGACGGCCCTCTATGGCTACACCTTC
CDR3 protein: CSVEGTALYGYTF

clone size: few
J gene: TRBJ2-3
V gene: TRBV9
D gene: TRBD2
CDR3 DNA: TGTGCCAGCAGCGATGGGGACTACAGCACAGATACGCAGTATTTT
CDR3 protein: CASSDGDYSTDTQYF

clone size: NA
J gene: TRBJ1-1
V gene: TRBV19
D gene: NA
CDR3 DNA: TGTGCCAGTAGTACCGGGAAAACGAAAGCTTTCTTT
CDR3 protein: CASSTGKTKAFF

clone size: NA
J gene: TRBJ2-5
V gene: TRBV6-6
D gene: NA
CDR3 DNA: TGTGCCAGCAGTTACAGAGAGACCCAGTACTTC
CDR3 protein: CASSYRETQYF

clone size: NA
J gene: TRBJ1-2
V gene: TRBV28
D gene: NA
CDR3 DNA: TGTGCCAGCAGAGACAGTGGAACCTCCTATGGCTACACCTTC
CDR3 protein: CASRDSGTSYGYTF

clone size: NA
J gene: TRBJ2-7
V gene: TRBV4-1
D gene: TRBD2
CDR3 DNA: TGCGCCAGCAGCCATTTCGCCGGGACTACCTACGAGCAGTACTTC
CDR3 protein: CASSHFAGTTYEQYF

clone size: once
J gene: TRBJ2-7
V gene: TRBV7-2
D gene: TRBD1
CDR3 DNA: TGTGCCAGCAGCTTAGGGGACCGGACAGGGATCGAGCAGTACTTC
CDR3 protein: CASSLGDRTGIEQYF

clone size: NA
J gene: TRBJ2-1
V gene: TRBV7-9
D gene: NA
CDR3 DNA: TGTGCCAGCAGCCAGAATTATGAGCAGTTCTTC
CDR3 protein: CASSQNYEQFF

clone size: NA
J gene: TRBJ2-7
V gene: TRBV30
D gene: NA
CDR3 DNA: TGTGCCTGGGAAAAGACAGAGCAGTACTTC
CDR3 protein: CAWEKTEQYF

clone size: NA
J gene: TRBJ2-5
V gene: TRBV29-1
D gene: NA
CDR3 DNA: TGCAGCGTTGATTTGCCCAACCAAGAGACCCAGTACTTC
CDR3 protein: CSVDLPNQETQYF

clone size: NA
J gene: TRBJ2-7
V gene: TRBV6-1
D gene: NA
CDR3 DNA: TGTGCCACCAAAAGAGATGAGGGATACGAGCAGTACTTC
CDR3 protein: CATKRDEGYEQYF

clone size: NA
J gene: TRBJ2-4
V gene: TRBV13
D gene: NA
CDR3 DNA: TGTGCCAGCAGCGACAGGTCCCCCAAAAACATTCAGTACTTC
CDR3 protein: CASSDRSPKNIQYF

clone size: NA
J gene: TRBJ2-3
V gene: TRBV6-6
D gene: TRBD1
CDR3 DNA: TGTGCCAGCAGTCTAACCACAGGGGGGATCACAGATACACAGTATTTT
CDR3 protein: CASSLTTGGITDTQYF

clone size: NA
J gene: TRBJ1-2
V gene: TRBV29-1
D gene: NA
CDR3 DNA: TGCAGCGTTGAAATTAGACAGGGCTACACCTTC
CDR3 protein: CSVEIRQGYTF

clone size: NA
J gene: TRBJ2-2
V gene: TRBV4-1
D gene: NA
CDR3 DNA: TGCGCCAGCAGCCACCTAACAGGGTATGGAAACACCGGGGAGCTGTTTTTT
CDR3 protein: CASSHLTGYGNTGELFF

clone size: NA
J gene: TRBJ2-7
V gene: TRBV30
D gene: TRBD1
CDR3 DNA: TGTGCCTGGCGGTTACCCTGGACCCAGGGGGTCTACGAGCAGTACTTC
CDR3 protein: CAWRLPWTQGVYEQYF

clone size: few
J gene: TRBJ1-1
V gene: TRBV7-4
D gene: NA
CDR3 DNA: TGTGCCAGCAGCTTATTTGGGCCCCGGGCGGCTGAAGCTTTCTTT
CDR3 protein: CASSLFGPRAAEAFF

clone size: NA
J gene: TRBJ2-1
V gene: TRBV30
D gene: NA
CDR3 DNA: TGTGCCTGGGGGGTCTCGACCTACAATGAGCAGTTCTTC
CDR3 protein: CAWGVSTYNEQFF

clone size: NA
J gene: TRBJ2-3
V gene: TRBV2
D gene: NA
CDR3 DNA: TGTGCCAGCAGTGAATCCCCGAGGGGAGATACGCAGTATTTT
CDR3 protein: CASSESPRGDTQYF

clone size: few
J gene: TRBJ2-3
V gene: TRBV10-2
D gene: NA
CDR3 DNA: TGCGCCAGCAGTGAGTCAGATACGCAGTATTTT
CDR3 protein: CASSESDTQYF

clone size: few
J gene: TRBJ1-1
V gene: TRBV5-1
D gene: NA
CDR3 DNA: TGCGCCAGCAGCTTGCGGGGAATGAACACTGAAGCTTTCTTT
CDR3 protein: CASSLRGMNTEAFF

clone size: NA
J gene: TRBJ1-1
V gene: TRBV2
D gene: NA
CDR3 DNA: TGTGCCAGCACCAGGAGAATTGCTGAAGCTTTCTTT
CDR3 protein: CASTRRIAEAFF

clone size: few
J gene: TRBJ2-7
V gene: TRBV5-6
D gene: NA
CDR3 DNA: TGTGCCAGCAGCTTGGCCTTGGCTCAGGTCAAGGCCTACGAGCAGTACTTC
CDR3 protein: CASSLALAQVKAYEQYF

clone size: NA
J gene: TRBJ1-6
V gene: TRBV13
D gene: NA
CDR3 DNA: TGTGCCAGCAGCTTAGGACACGGGAATTCACCCCTCCACTTT
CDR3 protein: CASSLGHGNSPLHF

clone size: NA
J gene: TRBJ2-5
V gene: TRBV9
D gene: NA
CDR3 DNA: TGTGCCAGCAGCGTGGGGGGTGGGGCGTCAGAGACCCAGTACTTC
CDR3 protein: CASSVGGGASETQYF

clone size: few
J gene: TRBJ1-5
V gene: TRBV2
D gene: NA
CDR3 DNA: TGTGCCAGCAGAGGAACAGAAGAGAGCAATCAGCCCCAGCATTTT
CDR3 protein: CASRGTEESNQPQHF

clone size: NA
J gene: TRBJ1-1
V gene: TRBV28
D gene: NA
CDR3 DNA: TGTGCCAGCAGTGCAACTGAAGCTTTCTTT
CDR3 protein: CASSATEAFF

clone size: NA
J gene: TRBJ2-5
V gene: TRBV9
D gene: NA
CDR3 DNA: TGTGCCAGCAGTGCAAGGGGAGAGACCCAGTACTTC
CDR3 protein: CASSARGETQYF

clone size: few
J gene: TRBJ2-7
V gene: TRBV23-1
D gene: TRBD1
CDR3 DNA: TGCGCCAGTATCTATGACAGGGGTTGGGGCTACGAGCAGTACTTC
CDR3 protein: CASIYDRGWGYEQYF

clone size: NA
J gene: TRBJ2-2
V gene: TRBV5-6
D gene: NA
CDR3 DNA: TGTGCCAGCAGTCTTGGGTTCGGCACCGGGGAGCTGTTTTTT
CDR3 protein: CASSLGFGTGELFF

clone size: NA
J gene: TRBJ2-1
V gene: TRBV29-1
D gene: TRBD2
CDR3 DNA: TGCAGCGTTGGCCCCGCCGGGACTAGCGGGGGGGCTTCCAATGAGCAGTTCTTC
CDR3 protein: CSVGPAGTSGGASNEQFF